The 7 T cell receptor beta chains given below trace back to one sample, sequenced in a study of PD-1 blockade in classical Hodgkin lymphoma. The time point here: newly diagnosed, previously untreated cHL patient sample. Purification of CD4+ T cells from thawed PBMCs was achieved by magnetic negative selection. Profiled with immunoSEQ multiplex PCR; TCRdb holds only in-frame clones, not every one. The table includes around 26,000 clones, roughly nine tenths detected once. Sequenced material: CD4+ T cells from blood. These receptor sequences come from a human donor with classical Hodgkin lymphoma.

This clone was seen a few times. The rearrangement joins TRBV29-1 to TRBJ1-2; D not certain. From germline, CDR1 is SQVTM and CDR2 ANQGSEA. This CDR3 comprises 11 residues. V lost 7 bases, J lost 4 bases, and 10 bases lay in between. The CDR3 region is CSAQLFYGYTF. CDR3 coding DNA: TGCAGCGCACAGCTTTTCTATGGCTACACCTTC.

The count of this clone is one. V usage is TRBV4-1 and J usage is TRBJ2-7; 7 bases line up with TRBD1. Losses at the gene ends were 2 bases for V and 3 bases for J; bases not matched to a gene: 10. The CDR3 is 16 amino acids. Germline V gives CDR1 MGHRA, CDR2 YSYEKL. CDR3 amino acids: CASSQRFGTAVYEQYF. In DNA, the CDR3 is TGCGCCAGCAGCCAAAGGTTCGGGACAGCGGTCTACGAGCAGTACTTC.

V gene TRBV9 combines with J gene TRBJ2-7; tentatively, D is TRBD1 (5 bases). This CDR3 comprises 16 residues. V was cut by 0 bases and J by 4 bases, with 17 bases left in between. CDR1 is SGDLS, CDR2 YYNGEE, per germline. CDR3 in DNA: TGTGCCAGCAGCGTAGGGGGCGCGGCCGGCGAATACGAGCAGTACTTC. As protein: CASSVGGAAGEYEQYF.

This rearrangement joins TRBV7-9 to TRBJ1-6; D remains ambiguous. CDR3 size: 12 residues. Germline CDR1 is SEHNR and CDR2 is FQNEAQ (reference sequence). Trimming removed 1 base from V and 10 bases from J, with 5 bases in between. CDR3 sequence reads: CASSLGLSPLHF. The CDR3 bases are TGTGCCAGCAGCTTAGGACTCTCACCCCTCCACTTT. Drawing the rest from reference TRBV7-9 and TRBJ1-6, the complete variable domain is DTGVSQNPRHKITKRGQNVTFRCDPISEHNRLYWYRQTLGQGPEFLTYFQNEAQLEKSRLLSDRFSAERPKGSFSTLEIQRTEQGDSAMYLCASSLGLSPLHFGNGTRLTVT.

This chain uses TRBV19 with TRBJ1-4, with TRBD1 as a possible D gene (6 bases). Germline V gene sequence: CDR1 LNHDA, CDR2 SQIVND (reference sequence). The CDR3 consists of 16 residues. With 7 bases removed from V and 0 bases from J, the gap between germline ends came to 15 bases. CDR3 sequence: CASTRRQAPTNEKLFF. CDR3 bases: TGTGCCAGTACCCGGAGACAGGCCCCAACTAATGAAAAACTGTTTTTT.

This chain uses TRBV18 with TRBJ2-7; D perhaps matches TRBD2 (5 bases). The CDR3 runs to 13 residues. V was cut by 2 bases and J by 3 bases, with 8 bases left in between. Germline V gives CDR1 KGHSH, CDR2 LQKENI. The CDR3 sequence is CASSPSGDYEQYF. CDR3 nucleotide sequence: TGTGCCAGCTCACCATCCGGGGACTACGAGCAGTACTTC.

In its sample, this clone was seen once. The V gene is TRBV29-1, the J gene TRBJ2-3; unclear D gene. The germline V and J ends were trimmed by 6 bases and 2 bases, with 15 bases remaining between them. CDR1 is SQVTM and CDR2 is ANQGSEA in the germline V gene. The CDR3 sequence is 14 residues long. The CDR3 here is CSVAFGRYTDTQYF. CDR3 in DNA: TGCAGCGTCGCCTTCGGACGGTACACAGATACGCAGTATTTT.